This T cell receptor (beta chain) was sequenced in a study of regulatory T cells in long-lasting Graves disease (TCRdb year 2021). The study in broad terms: Persistent Graves' disease meant more than 5 years of antithyroid drug treatment with TSH receptor autoantibodies that stayed positive. Peripheral blood TCR sequencing and RNA sequencing compared persistent Graves' disease patients with newly diagnosed Graves' disease patients. The study took place in China and was registered as a clinical trial. A total of around 35 samples were covered by TCR sequencing, comprising some 13 persistent and around 20 newly diagnosed Graves' disease patients. In the clinical cohort, patients with persistent Graves' disease had used antithyroid drugs for an average of around ten years. General findings and caveats noted by the study authors: Only peripheral blood was studied, because thyroid tissue, the primary lesion, was inaccessible. Persistent Graves' disease patients showed lower TCR Shannon entropy and fewer highly expanded clones than newly diagnosed patients, suggesting clonal expansion. Patients with persistent disease shared more public clonotypes (under 3,000) than newly diagnosed patients did (about 1,000). TRBV28, TRBJ1-2 and TRBJ2-5 were preferentially used in persistent disease, while TRBV20-1 and TRBJ2-1 were favored in newly diagnosed disease. As a limitation, the authors acknowledged that the small sample size may reduce accuracy. Sequencing and analysis were limited to the TCR beta chain.

The library was built by means of multiplex PCR. Reads for this sample came from an Illumina HiSeq 4000. CDR3 regions were amplified by Arm-PCR with iRepertoire HTBI primers to construct TCR beta libraries. PCR products were gel purified before sequencing. The published analysis was carried out like this. Gene usage analysis of CDR3 amino acid clonotypes used the 60 to 80 TRBV and about 13 TRBJ segments found across samples. COPE and FqMerger were used to merge the filtered high-quality paired reads into contigs. Contigs were aligned with BLAST to IMGT TRBV, TRBD and TRBJ reference genes, and CDR3 was defined per IMGT. Clonotypes above 0.1% frequency were classified as highly expanded clones. Shannon entropy was used to measure repertoire diversity, and the Gini coefficient was used to measure V-J evenness. Clonotypes shared by more than one individual were considered public. Through fastp at Q25 and MiXCR, TCRdb rebuilt clones from the public reads, retaining in-frame beta chains. Here each entry gathers all rows of one CDR3 protein and keeps the most common genes and DNA. The V and J calls and clone size come from TCRdb's table, not from the authors' own analysis. Within this sample are 700,000 or so distinct CDR3 sequences, with 25% to 35% of them counted one time only. The ten biggest clones cover 35% to 55% of the sample.

This clonotype was recorded many times. Its specific antigen is unknown. Per-base quality was not reported, and no clone a single base away is much larger than it. The CDR1 and CDR2 encoded by the germline V gene are SGHAT and FQNNGV. The CDR3 measures 14 amino acids from cysteine to phenylalanine. Just the 42-base CDR3 DNA is kept, in frame starting at base 1. Deletion took 5 bases off V and 3 bases off J, with a span of 11 bases between the germline ends. The sample's time point label is to be understood as: persistent/refractory GD, antithyroid drugs over 5 years with positive TRAb. For both TCR sequencing and RNA sequencing, RNA was extracted from PBMCs using TRIzol. The diagnosis of Graves' disease followed American Thyroid Association guidelines. Patients were recruited from an endocrinology department in Xi'an, China. From each patient, around 9 milliliters of peripheral blood was collected into an EDTA anticoagulant tube. PBMCs were isolated by Ficoll Paque Plus density gradient separation without further T cell sorting. RNA quality was checked with an Agilent 2100 Bioanalyzer and agarose gel, and concentration with a NanoDrop 2000.

This sequence was found in a female donor with Graves disease. This material consisted of peripheral blood mononuclear cells (PBMCs), taken when the disease was refractory, from a patient treated with antithyroid drugs. This chain joins TRBV11-2 to TRBJ1-5; possibly the D gene is TRBD1, per 6 matching bases. CDR3 sequence: CASSVQGTNQPQHF. The base sequence is TGTGCCAGCAGCGTACAGGGAACCAATCAGCCCCAGCATTTT. The full variable domain, completed from the reference TRBV11-2 and TRBJ1-5 proteins outside the CDR3, reads EAGVAQSPRYKIIEKRQSVAFWCNPISGHATLYWYQQILGQGPKLLIQFQNNGVVDDSQLPKDRFSAERLKGVDSTLKIQPAKLEDSAVYLCASSVQGTNQPQHFGDGTRLSIL.